A single T cell receptor beta chain is shown here with its context. This record belongs to a study of CD8 T cells in ankylosing spondylitis. The CDR3 covers 17 residues. Trimming pared 3 bases from V and 2 bases from J, leaving 19 bases between. Via MiXCR, TCRdb re-called the 5' RACE reads, giving one row per CDR3 protein. The sample records about 340,000 distinct CDR3 sequences, 14% to 15% being singletons. The sample taken for sequencing was blood, either unsorted or a sorted T cell fraction (not recorded which). V and J are TRBV12-3 or TRBV12-4 and TRBJ2-5, with D tentatively TRBD1 (6 bases). This clonotype was sampled from a male donor with ankylosing spondylitis or in good health (not recorded which). CDR3 loop: CASSLVGTSPRQETQYF. The CDR3, as DNA: TGTGCCAGCAGTTTGGTCGGGACATCTCCCCGTCAAGAGACCCAGTACTTC.